The rows below give T cell receptor beta chains drawn from one sample of a study of shared clonotypes between healthy human individuals. Profiled with immunoSEQ multiplex PCR; TCRdb holds only in-frame clones, not every one. The sample has approximately 2,000,000 clones, about nine tenths seen once. The material sequenced was naive CD4+ T cells from PBMCs. Receptors originate from a man aged 18 to 29 in good health. Some clones in this sample may be carry-over from other donors' samples. CDR3s include the opening cysteine and the closing phenylalanine or tryptophan. Each record gives: V gene, CDR3 protein.

TRBV11-2 | CASSLGDRARVDTEAFF
TRBV18 | CASSPKGNEQYF
TRBV6-5 | CASSFSDGGNQPQHF
TRBV15 | CATSRDRGEANYGYTF
TRBV9 | CASSNSGGQDNEQFF
TRBV2 | CASTPYNEQFF
TRBV30 | CAWSGSGRSETQYF
TRBV10-3 | CAISVSGDSTDTQYF
TRBV28 | CASSGPGEQYF
TRBV19 | CASSNPGQGRTGELFF
TRBV5-1 | CASSLGDRGSEKLFF